The 20 T cell receptor beta chains presented below share a single source sample, sequenced in a study of shared clonotypes between healthy human individuals. Profiled with immunoSEQ multiplex PCR; TCRdb holds only in-frame clones, not every one. The sample lists about 680,000 clones, roughly 73% occurring once. What was sequenced was memory CD4+ T cells sorted from blood. Noted subset: CD45RA-negative fraction. The receptors derive from a woman in her thirties in good health.

The chain links TRBV7-9 to TRBJ2-5; TRBD1 agrees at 8 bases. Germline CDR1 is SEHNR and CDR2 is FQNEAQ (reference sequence). Trimming removed 1 base from V and 2 bases from J; junction bases left unmatched: 3. The CDR3 is made up of 15 amino acids. Written as DNA, the CDR3 is TGTGCCAGCAGCTTAGGGACAGGGTCTCAAGAGACCCAGTACTTC. As protein: CASSLGTGSQETQYF.

This clone came up a few times. The chain uses TRBV6-1 and TRBJ2-3, with 10 nucleotides matching TRBD2. V trimming: 7 bases; J trimming: 4 bases; junction bases outside the gene matches: 2. Germline lookup yields CDR1 MNHNS and CDR2 SASEGT. The CDR3 runs 13 residues. CDR3: CASTLAGADTQYF. CDR3 DNA sequence: TGTGCCAGCACCCTAGCGGGAGCAGATACGCAGTATTTT.

This chain joins TRBV27 and TRBJ2-1; TRBD2 aligns across 9 bases. CDR1 and CDR2 from the germline V gene are MNHEY and SMNVEV (reference sequence). The CDR3 is 17 residues long. Germline trimming cut 3 bases from V and 4 bases from J; bases unmatched to any gene: 10. DNA of the CDR3: TGTGCCAGCAGTTTCAATCGCGGGAGGGCCATGTACAATGAGCAGTTCTTC. It is translated as CASSFNRGRAMYNEQFF.

This chain uses TRBV18 with TRBJ2-5; a possible D gene is TRBD1 (5 bases). The CDR3 sequence is 12 residues long. CDR1 and CDR2 (germline): KGHSH, LQKENI. Trimming removed 4 bases at V and 4 bases at J, with 7 bases between. The CDR3 is CASSRQGETQYF. CDR3 in DNA: TGTGCCAGCTCACGTCAGGGAGAGACCCAGTACTTC.

This clone was seen only once. This chain uses TRBV7-8 with TRBJ1-1; D may be TRBD1 (5 bases). The germline gives CDR1 SGHVS, CDR2 FQNEAQ. This CDR3 has 14 residues. Trimming removed 6 bases at V and 4 bases at J, with 15 bases between. CDR3 sequence reads: CASSPAGGVTEAFF. The CDR3 DNA reads TGTGCCAGCAGTCCCGCGGGGGGGGTCACTGAAGCTTTCTTT.

A note on this clone: One base away lies a much larger clone, so this may be a sequencing read error. Other DNA sequences from this sample encode an identical CDR3 as well. The CDR3 sequence: CASSDNRASNQPQHF. CDR3 in DNA: TGTGCCAGCAGTGACAACAGGGCCAGCAATCAGCCCCAGCATTTT. The V and J genes are TRBV6-1 and TRBJ1-5; a weak D match, TRBD1 (6 bases). Germline V CDR1 and CDR2: MNHNS, SASEGT. This CDR3 contains 15 residues. The V gene lost 3 bases and the J gene lost 1 base, with 10 bases spanning the gap.

This clone was seen only a few times. This chain uses TRBV2 with TRBJ1-4, with a weak D call TRBD1 (5 bases). This CDR3 comprises 15 residues. Trimming took 6 bases from V and 3 from J, leaving 14 bases between them. The V gene's germline CDR1 is SNHLY and CDR2 FYNNEI. The CDR3 nucleotides read TGTGCCAGCAGGACCCCAGGGACGGCTAATGAAAAACTGTTTTTT. The encoded protein is CASRTPGTANEKLFF. Full variable domain (missing parts from reference TRBV2 and TRBJ1-4): EPEVTQTPSHQVTQMGQEVILRCVPISNHLYFYWYRQILGQKVEFLVSFYNNEISEKSEIFDDQFSVERPDGSNFTLKIRSTKLEDSAMYFCASRTPGTANEKLFFGSGTQLSVL.

The chain combines TRBV5-1 with TRBJ1-5; D gene uncertain. V was pared by 2 bases and J by 7 bases, with 7 bases between. The CDR3 consists of 12 residues. From germline, CDR1 is SGHRS and CDR2 YFSETQ. The CDR3 DNA reads as TGCGCCAGCAGCTTCGACGGCCAGCCCCAGCATTTT. Translating it yields CASSFDGQPQHF.

The chain is built from TRBV5-1 and TRBJ2-3; 14 bases align to TRBD2. Germline-derived CDR1 and CDR2 are SGHRS and YFSETQ. CDR3 length: 17 residues. V was clipped by 5 bases and J by 6 bases; unmatched bases: 11. CDR3 sequence reads: CASRYGTSGSRMDTQYF. The DNA of the CDR3 is TGCGCCAGCAGATATGGGACTAGCGGGAGTAGAATGGATACGCAGTATTTT.

V usage is TRBV7-3 and J usage is TRBJ2-6, with D hard to call. The germline V and J ends were trimmed by 5 bases and 0 bases, with 17 bases remaining between them. This CDR3 contains 18 residues. The germline V gene encodes CDR1 SGHTA and CDR2 FQGTGA. This CDR3 reads CASSLVPASHSGANVLTF. For the CDR3, the DNA is TGTGCCAGCAGCCTAGTTCCGGCGTCCCACTCTGGGGCCAACGTCCTGACTTTC.

The V and J genes are TRBV2 and TRBJ2-2, with 9 bases that match TRBD1. Germline CDR1 is SNHLY and CDR2 is FYNNEI. CDR3 length: 16 residues. J gave up 7 bases and V 4 bases, and 10 bases lay outside the gene matches. CDR3 nucleotide sequence: TGTGCCAGCAGTGCCAGGTCCGGGACAGGGCTCGGGGAGCTGTTTTTT. Translation gives CASSARSGTGLGELFF.

The genes are TRBV7-2 and TRBJ2-7; 13 bases are shared with TRBD2. This CDR3 is 15 amino acids long. V trimming: 1 base; J trimming: 3 bases; junction bases outside the gene matches: 0. The germline V gene encodes CDR1 SGHTA and CDR2 FQGNSA. The CDR3, as DNA: TGTGCCAGCAGCTTAGGGACTAGCGGGGGCTACGAGCAGTACTTC. Amino acid sequence: CASSLGTSGGYEQYF.

The chain employs TRBV19 and TRBJ2-4; the match to TRBD1 covers 8 bases. The CDR3 has 15 amino acids. CDR1 is LNHDA and CDR2 is SQIVND in the germline V gene (reference sequence). V lost 7 bases, J lost 1 base, and 6 bases stayed unmatched. Written as DNA, the CDR3 is TGTGCCAGTACCGACAGGGGCCGGGCCAAAAACATTCAGTACTTC. This gives the protein CASTDRGRAKNIQYF.

This clone turned up a few times. Other DNA sequences from this sample encode an identical CDR3 as well. The rearrangement joins TRBV5-1 to TRBJ2-1; D remains ambiguous. CDR3 length equals 13 residues. Germline assignment: CDR1 SGHRS and CDR2 YFSETQ. The V end was cut by 0 bases, the J end by 5 bases, with 6 bases between. The CDR3 region is CASSLGANNEQFF. Here the CDR3 DNA reads TGCGCCAGCAGCTTGGGGGCGAACAATGAGCAGTTCTTC.

The chain couples TRBV7-9 to TRBJ1-2; TRBD1 matches 11 bases. The V gene end was trimmed by 5 bases and the J gene end by 5 bases; junction bases not matched to a gene: 7. CDR1 and CDR2 from the germline V gene are SEHNR and FQNEAQ (reference sequence). The CDR3 consists of 15 residues. The CDR3 loop is CASSKGQGARYGYTF. In nucleotides, the CDR3 is TGTGCCAGCAGCAAAGGACAGGGGGCGAGGTATGGCTACACCTTC.

DNA for the CDR3: TGTGCCAGCAGTGAAAACGGCGACGTGTATGTCAAAAACATTCAGTACTTC. Amino acid sequence: CASSENGDVYVKNIQYF. The gene calls are TRBV6-1 and TRBJ2-4; D ambiguous. In germline, CDR1 is MNHNS, CDR2 SASEGT. V lost 2 bases and J 3 bases, leaving 17 bases between the germline ends. CDR3 length: 17 amino acids.

This chain joins TRBV29-1 and TRBJ2-7; D might be TRBD2 (5 bases). Germline V gene lookup returns CDR1 SQVTM and CDR2 ANQGSEA. Trimming removed 0 bases at V and 3 bases at J, with 6 bases between. There are 12 residues in the CDR3. CDR3 DNA sequence: TGCAGCGTTGAAGATGAGGGCTACGAGCAGTACTTC. Amino acid sequence: CSVEDEGYEQYF.

This clone was counted only a few times. This sequence joins TRBV28 and TRBJ1-2; D is unresolved. The CDR3 is 13 amino acids. With 3 bases removed from V and 3 bases from J, the gap between germline ends came to 8 bases. CDR1 and CDR2 (germline): MDHEN, SYDVKM. The CDR3 loop is CASSFSGYYGYTF. CDR3 coding DNA: TGTGCCAGCAGTTTTTCGGGGTACTATGGCTACACCTTC.

This clone was detected only a few times. The chain carries TRBV7-9 and TRBJ1-1; D perhaps matches TRBD1 (5 bases). Per germline, CDR1 SEHNR and CDR2 FQNEAQ (reference sequence). The CDR3 runs 15 residues. V was shortened by 5 bases and J by 1 base, with 14 bases between the two germline ends. The CDR3 protein is CASSGASVKNTEAFF. The CDR3 DNA sequence: TGTGCCAGCAGCGGGGCTTCGGTTAAGAACACTGAAGCTTTCTTT.

This clone was detected only a few times. The chain is built from TRBV11-2 and TRBJ1-1; the match to TRBD1 covers 12 bases. The V segment lost 5 bases and the J segment 7 bases; nucleotides outside the gene matches: 8. CDR3 size: 15 residues. CDR1 and CDR2 from the germline V gene are SGHAT and FQNNGV. The CDR3 loop reads CASSPSGTGGLEAFF. DNA for the CDR3: TGTGCCAGCAGCCCTTCCGGGACAGGGGGCCTTGAAGCTTTCTTT.